One and the same sample provided the 8 T cell receptor beta chains below, sequenced in a study of blood T cells in healthy people across ages. Primers used in a second PCR of roughly 6 to 11 cycles were a sample-barcoded 5' primer and a J-beta primer mix. A single record per CDR3 protein comes from TCRdb applying MiXCR to the 5' RACE reads. The sample holds over 1.5 million distinct CDR3 sequences, about 50% seen once. Sequencing was done on a sample of blood. These receptors originate from a woman aged 40 to 50 in good health.

This rearrangement joins TRBV6-5 to TRBJ1-2; tentatively, D is TRBD1 (5 bases). This CDR3 contains 14 residues. Between the trimmed V and J ends, which lost 6 bases and 0 bases, there was a span of 11 bases. Germline CDR1 is MNHEY and CDR2 is SVGAGI. In DNA, the CDR3 is TGTGCCAGCAGGCGGGGGGGGACTAACTATGGCTACACCTTC. Its translation: CASRRGGTNYGYTF.

Comment on this clonotype: This sequence may be a read error, since a much larger clone differs from it by one base. The V call is TRBV29-1, the J call TRBJ2-1; maybe TRBD2 (5 bases). Germline CDR1 reads SQVTM; CDR2 reads ANQGSEA. The CDR3 contains 13 residues. CDR3 region: CGVALNEYNEQFF. The CDR3 DNA reads as TGCGGCGTAGCGCTCAATGAATACAATGAGCAGTTCTTC.

The chain links TRBV6-5 to TRBJ1-2, with D uncertain. V shed 7 bases and J shed 3 bases, with 12 bases lying between them. CDR1 is MNHEY, CDR2 SVGAGI, per germline. This CDR3 has 13 residues. CDR3 residues: CASTGSSDYGYTF. The DNA for the CDR3 is TGTGCCAGCACGGGGTCCTCCGACTATGGCTACACCTTC.

The chain is built from TRBV7-8 and TRBJ2-7, with D perhaps TRBD2 (5 bases). With 5 bases removed from V and 3 bases from J, the gap between germline ends came to 17 bases. The CDR3 length is 15 residues. Germline V gene sequence: CDR1 SGHVS, CDR2 FQNEAQ. The CDR3 nucleotides are TGTGCCAGCAGCAATAAAGCGGTGGCGGACTACGAGCAGTACTTC. Translating gives CASSNKAVADYEQYF.

V usage is TRBV6-2 or TRBV6-3 and J usage is TRBJ2-5, with TRBD1 matching 12 bases. This CDR3 region has 14 residues. The trim removed 6 bases at V and 5 bases at J, leaving 4 bases unmatched. CDR1 and CDR2 from the germline V gene are MNHEY and SVGEGT. The CDR3 loop reads CASSGTGGMETQYF. CDR3 in DNA: TGTGCCAGCAGCGGGACAGGGGGCATGGAGACCCAGTACTTC.

This sequence joins TRBV11-2 and TRBJ2-1; D possibly uses TRBD1 or TRBD2 (7 bases each). The CDR3 runs to 15 residues. Trimming shortened V by 5 bases and J by 8 bases, and 19 bases separated the two germline ends. Germline CDR1 reads SGHAT; CDR2 reads FQNNGV. This CDR3 reads CASSLGLGGPHEQFF. The CDR3 DNA reads TGTGCCAGCAGCCTCGGACTAGGGGGCCCTCATGAGCAGTTCTTC. The full variable domain, completed using reference TRBV11-2 and TRBJ2-1, is EAGVAQSPRYKIIEKRQSVAFWCNPISGHATLYWYQQILGQGPKLLIQFQNNGVVDDSQLPKDRFSAERLKGVDSTLKIQPAKLEDSAVYLCASSLGLGGPHEQFFGPGTRLTVL.

The CDR3 spells CASSSSGTGGVRELFF. For the CDR3, the DNA is TGTGCCAGCAGCTCAAGCGGGACAGGGGGAGTACGGGAGCTGTTTTTT. The chain links TRBV13 to TRBJ2-2; 11 bases map to TRBD1. Trimming at V came to 4 bases and at J to 9 bases, leaving 10 bases not matched to a gene. The length of the CDR3 is 16 residues. Per the germline V gene, CDR1 is PRHDT and CDR2 is FYEKMQ (reference sequence).

This chain connects TRBV7-9 to TRBJ2-3; possibly TRBD1 or TRBD2 for D (6 bases each). CDR1 is SEHNR, CDR2 FQNEAQ, per germline (reference sequence). This CDR3 has 14 amino acids. Trimming left V 5 bases short and J 5 bases short, with 14 bases between. The CDR3, as DNA: TGTGCCAGCAGCCAAGACGGGGGCCGAGATACGCAGTATTTT. It translates to CASSQDGGRDTQYF.